Shown below are 28 T cell receptor beta chains from a single sample sequenced in a study of beta chain features in type 1 diabetes. Study-wide points: In every one of the four CD4+ subsets, TCRB CDR3s were moderately but significantly shorter in Type 1 diabetes patients.

Sequenced material consisted of expressed TCRB transcripts (all of the isolated RNA was reverse transcribed). Clones were sequenced by immunoSEQ multiplex PCR, and TCRdb holds only the in-frame ones, with some missing. The top ten hold roughly 0.99% of the sample, which has roughly 300,000 clones, around 9.7% seen once. No antigen has been assigned to these receptors. Sequenced sample: central memory CD4+ T cells from blood. These receptors were obtained from a man aged 30 to 45 with type 1 diabetes.

V usage is TRBV7-9 and J usage is TRBJ1-5; 7 bases fit TRBD1. Germline V gene sequence: CDR1 SEHNR, CDR2 FQNEAQ (reference sequence). This CDR3 comprises 13 residues. V shed 4 bases and J 4 bases; nucleotides not matched to a gene: 1. CDR3 in DNA: TGTGCCAGCAGCTCGACAGGGAATCAGCCCCAGCATTTT. This sequence encodes CASSSTGNQPQHF.

The V call is TRBV6-5, the J call TRBJ1-6; no reliable D call. The CDR3 totals 14 residues. Germline V gene lookup returns CDR1 MNHEY and CDR2 SVGAGI. V lost 0 bases, J lost 2 bases, and 2 bases lay in between. CDR3 amino acids: CASSYSPYNSPLHF. The CDR3 DNA reads TGTGCCAGCAGTTACTCCCCCTATAATTCACCCCTCCACTTT.

The chain carries TRBV14 and TRBJ2-3, with 8 positions matching TRBD1. The CDR3 length is 15 residues. Germline V gene lookup returns CDR1 SGHDN and CDR2 FVKESK. Trimming cost V 1 base and J 4 bases; bases outside gene matches: 4. This chain's CDR3 is CASSQVAGGADTQYF. CDR3 bases: TGTGCCAGCAGCCAAGTTGCAGGGGGCGCAGATACGCAGTATTTT.

This sequence joins TRBV4-1 and TRBJ2-2; the D gene is possibly TRBD1 (5 bases). CDR1 and CDR2 from the germline V gene are MGHRA and YSYEKL. There are 15 residues in the CDR3. V was cut by 0 bases and J by 4 bases, with 9 bases left in between. The CDR3 DNA reads TGCGCCAGCAGCCAAGACAGGGCGGTCACCGGGGAGCTGTTTTTT. Protein product: CASSQDRAVTGELFF.

Of note for this clone: This sequence is one base from a far larger clone and is likely a read error. V is TRBV14 and J is TRBJ1-2, with D unclear. V was clipped by 1 base and J by 2 bases, with 2 bases between them. CDR3 length: 12 amino acids. Germline values: CDR1 SGHDN, CDR2 FVKESK. The CDR3 nucleotides are TGTGCCAGCAGCCAAGGGAACTATGGCTACACCTTC. It yields the protein CASSQGNYGYTF.

The chain is built from TRBV25-1 and TRBJ1-5, with TRBD1 as a possible D gene (5 bases). CDR1 and CDR2 from the germline V gene are MGHDK and SYGVNS. The V and J ends lost 5 bases and 2 bases respectively, with 13 bases between them. The CDR3 sequence is 15 residues long. The CDR3, as DNA: TGTGCCAGCAGTCCCAGGGCAACGGGCAATCAGCCCCAGCATTTT. Translating gives CASSPRATGNQPQHF.

Concerning this clone itself: Other DNA sequences in the same sample also yield this CDR3. The chain joins TRBV19 to TRBJ1-2; TRBD1 agrees at 7 bases. After removal of 3 bases from V and 4 bases from J, the junction contained 5 bases not matched to a gene. CDR1 and CDR2 from the germline V gene are LNHDA and SQIVND (reference sequence). The CDR3 totals 14 residues. CDR3 in DNA: TGTGCCAGTAGTATCGAGACAGGGCGCTATGGCTACACCTTC. This sequence encodes CASSIETGRYGYTF.

The rearrangement joins TRBV6-5 to TRBJ2-7, with D perhaps TRBD1 (6 bases). This CDR3 is built from 14 residues. The ends were cut back, 5 bases at V and 3 bases at J, with 14 bases in the middle. From germline, CDR1 is MNHEY and CDR2 SVGAGI. This CDR3 reads CASSERDTVYEQYF. The CDR3 DNA is TGTGCCAGCAGTGAACGGGACACGGTCTACGAGCAGTACTTC.

This clone was seen a few times. This chain links TRBV5-1 with TRBJ2-5; TRBD2 agrees at 8 bases. The CDR3 is 14 amino acids. Germline lookup yields CDR1 SGHRS and CDR2 YFSETQ. V trimming: 4 bases; J trimming: 5 bases; junction bases outside the gene matches: 7. CDR3 in DNA: TGCGCCAGCAGCAACGGGGGGGACCGTGAGACCCAGTACTTC. Translating it yields CASSNGGDRETQYF.

This clone turned up a few times. This sequence joins TRBV9 and TRBJ1-2, with a tentative D call TRBD1 (5 bases). Germline CDR1 is SGDLS and CDR2 is YYNGEE. This CDR3 contains 12 residues. V shed 3 bases and J shed 8 bases, with 11 bases lying between them. CDR3 residues: CASSEPRDGYTF. The CDR3 DNA reads TGTGCCAGCAGCGAGCCCAGGGACGGCTACACCTTC.

V is TRBV18 and J is TRBJ1-5; D unclear. The CDR3 spans 15 residues. Germline V lookup: CDR1 KGHSH, CDR2 LQKENI. Trimming shortened V by 4 bases and J by 2 bases, and 12 bases separated the two germline ends. CDR3: CASSLGGSGNQPQHF. In DNA form, the CDR3 reads TGTGCCAGCTCACTAGGAGGGTCGGGCAATCAGCCCCAGCATTTT.

The chain carries TRBV11-2 and TRBJ2-3; no clear D. V was cut by 5 bases and J by 5 bases, with 17 bases left in between. Germline CDR1 reads SGHAT; CDR2 reads FQNNGV. This CDR3 is 15 amino acids long. CDR3 loop: CASSNGQAWGDTQYF. In nucleotides, the CDR3 is TGTGCCAGCAGCAATGGTCAGGCGTGGGGAGATACGCAGTATTTT.

V and J are TRBV4-3 and TRBJ2-5; the D is unclear. Per the germline V gene, CDR1 is LGHNA and CDR2 is YSLEER. This CDR3 comprises 13 residues. The V and J ends lost 2 bases and 2 bases respectively, with 6 bases between them. CDR3 in DNA: TGCGCCAGCAGCCAACAGAGGCAAGAGACCCAGTACTTC. This encodes CASSQQRQETQYF.

The chain combines TRBV29-1 with TRBJ1-1, with D unresolved. The CDR3 contains 13 residues. Germline assignment: CDR1 SQVTM and CDR2 ANQGSEA. Between the trimmed V and J ends, which lost 4 bases and 1 base, there was a span of 10 bases. The CDR3: CSVVSWGNTEAFF. The CDR3 DNA follows: TGCAGCGTTGTCTCTTGGGGGAACACTGAAGCTTTCTTT.

This chain connects TRBV6-6 to TRBJ2-5; no clear D. Trimming shortened V by 6 bases and J by 7 bases, and 12 bases separated the two germline ends. The CDR3 sequence is 12 residues long. Germline CDR1 reads MNHNY; CDR2 reads SVGAGI (reference sequence). CDR3 region: CASRPDLGTQYF. The DNA for the CDR3 is TGTGCCAGCAGACCAGACCTTGGGACCCAGTACTTC.

This clone has more than one count but fewer than ten. The rearrangement joins TRBV7-9 to TRBJ1-1, with unresolved D. Germline V lookup: CDR1 SEHNR, CDR2 FQNEAQ (reference sequence). With 4 bases removed from V and 1 base from J, the gap between germline ends came to 10 bases. The CDR3 runs to 14 residues. The CDR3 DNA reads as TGTGCCAGCAGCTACCCGTTGGGGAACACTGAAGCTTTCTTT. This sequence encodes CASSYPLGNTEAFF. The full variable domain, with the rest looked up from reference TRBV7-9 and TRBJ1-1, is DTGVSQNPRHKITKRGQNVTFRCDPISEHNRLYWYRQTLGQGPEFLTYFQNEAQLEKSRLLSDRFSAERPKGSFSTLEIQRTEQGDSAMYLCASSYPLGNTEAFFGQGTRLTVV.

In its sample, this clone was seen a few times. J is TRBJ2-7 and V is TRBV7-9, with a weak D call TRBD1 (6 bases). The CDR3 loop spans 14 amino acids. Germline V lookup: CDR1 SEHNR, CDR2 FQNEAQ (reference sequence). V shed 3 bases and J shed 0 bases, with 9 bases lying between them. CDR3 sequence (DNA): TGTGCCAGCAGCTTTTGGGGGCACTCCTACGAGCAGTACTTC. Translation: CASSFWGHSYEQYF.

J is TRBJ1-3 and V is TRBV7-2; 7 bases are a match to TRBD1. CDR1 and CDR2 from the germline V gene are SGHTA and FQGNSA. This CDR3 has 19 residues. The V gene end was trimmed by 5 bases and the J gene end by 9 bases; junction bases not matched to a gene: 25. Here the CDR3 reads CASSPRDSLILPSQGTIYF. CDR3 sequence (DNA): TGTGCCAGCAGCCCTCGGGACAGTCTGATCCTCCCTTCTCAAGGCACCATATATTTT.

There are a few counts of this clone. V usage is TRBV6-5 and J usage is TRBJ1-1; the D is unclear. Germline CDR1 reads MNHEY; CDR2 reads SVGAGI. The CDR3 totals 14 residues. The V and J ends lost 2 bases and 0 bases respectively, with 7 bases between them. CDR3 region: CASSYGNLNTEAFF. The CDR3 DNA is TGTGCCAGCAGTTACGGCAACCTGAACACTGAAGCTTTCTTT.

A few counts support this clone. This chain joins TRBV15 and TRBJ2-1, with 11 bases identical to TRBD2. V was clipped by 6 bases and J by 0 bases; unmatched bases: 16. Germline values: CDR1 LNHNV, CDR2 YYDKDF (reference sequence). The CDR3 totals 20 residues. The chain's CDR3 is CATRPKVLAGAQSSYNEQFF. For the CDR3, the DNA is TGTGCCACCAGGCCGAAAGTACTAGCGGGGGCCCAGAGCTCCTACAATGAGCAGTTCTTC.

This chain uses TRBV28 with TRBJ1-2; perhaps TRBD1 as D (6 bases). Trimming left V 10 bases short and J 5 bases short, with 14 bases between. Germline values: CDR1 MDHEN, CDR2 SYDVKM. This CDR3 spans 12 amino acids. DNA of the CDR3: TGTGCCACCATGGACAGTTCATATGGCTACACCTTC. This sequence encodes CATMDSSYGYTF.

The sample holds a few counts of this clone. The V call is TRBV7-2, the J call TRBJ1-5; 8 bases are a match to TRBD1. Trimming cost V 5 bases and J 5 bases; bases outside gene matches: 2. Germline V CDR1 and CDR2: SGHTA, FQGNSA. The CDR3 has 13 amino acids. CDR3: CASSQGADQPQHF. Written as DNA, the CDR3 is TGTGCCAGCAGCCAGGGGGCGGATCAGCCCCAGCATTTT.

This sequence joins TRBV5-1 and TRBJ1-5; D possibly corresponds to TRBD1 (5 bases). Germline CDR1 and CDR2: SGHRS and YFSETQ. Between the trimmed V and J ends, which lost 4 bases and 3 bases, there was a span of 14 bases. The CDR3 has 15 amino acids. The CDR3 region is CASSPEGQDNQPQHF. CDR3 in DNA: TGCGCCAGCAGCCCTGAGGGGCAGGACAATCAGCCCCAGCATTTT.

This clone was detected only a few times. The same CDR3 can be traced to other DNA sequences in this sample. The chain has TRBV2 and TRBJ2-1; 11 bases fit TRBD1. Germline V gene lookup returns CDR1 SNHLY and CDR2 FYNNEI. V lost 6 bases to trimming and J lost 0 bases; unmatched junction nucleotides: 1. The CDR3 runs 15 residues. The CDR3 region is CASSGTGGSYNEQFF. The DNA of the CDR3 is TGTGCCAGCAGCGGGACAGGGGGCTCCTACAATGAGCAGTTCTTC.

The chain joins TRBV7-9 to TRBJ2-4; tentative D call: TRBD2 (5 bases). Germline CDR1 and CDR2: SEHNR and FQNEAQ (reference sequence). The CDR3 runs 15 residues. Trimming stripped 0 bases from V and 2 bases from J, with 8 bases between. The CDR3 is CASSLAEETKNIQYF. In nucleotides, the CDR3 is TGTGCCAGCAGCTTAGCGGAGGAAACCAAAAACATTCAGTACTTC.

CDR3: CASQSGQGGTYSGYTF. The CDR3 DNA reads TGTGCCAGCCAGTCCGGACAGGGTGGAACATACTCTGGCTACACCTTC. The chain employs TRBV9 and TRBJ1-2, with 8 bases fitting TRBD1. V lost 7 bases and J lost 7; bases outside the gene matches: 18. The CDR3 spans 16 residues. Per germline, CDR1 SGDLS and CDR2 YYNGEE.

On this clone itself: One end of the junction does not line up with germline, which may come from a read error. This sequence joins TRBV6-6 and TRBJ2-7, with D possibly being TRBD1 (6 bases). This CDR3 has 14 residues. Germline CDR1 is MNHNY and CDR2 is SVGAGI (reference sequence). The CDR3 DNA reads as TGTGCCAGCATCTCCACGGACAGCTCCTCCGAGCAGTACTTC. Translation gives CASISTDSSSEQYF.

This clone was counted a few times. The chain links TRBV19 to TRBJ1-1, with 10 bases aligning to TRBD1. Germline V gene lookup returns CDR1 LNHDA and CDR2 SQIVND (reference sequence). The CDR3 runs 13 residues. V gave up 9 bases and J gave up 5 bases; unmatched junction bases: 6. The CDR3 nucleotides are TGTGCCAGCGACAGGGGGCGTTGGACTGAAGCTTTCTTT. Amino acids: CASDRGRWTEAFF.